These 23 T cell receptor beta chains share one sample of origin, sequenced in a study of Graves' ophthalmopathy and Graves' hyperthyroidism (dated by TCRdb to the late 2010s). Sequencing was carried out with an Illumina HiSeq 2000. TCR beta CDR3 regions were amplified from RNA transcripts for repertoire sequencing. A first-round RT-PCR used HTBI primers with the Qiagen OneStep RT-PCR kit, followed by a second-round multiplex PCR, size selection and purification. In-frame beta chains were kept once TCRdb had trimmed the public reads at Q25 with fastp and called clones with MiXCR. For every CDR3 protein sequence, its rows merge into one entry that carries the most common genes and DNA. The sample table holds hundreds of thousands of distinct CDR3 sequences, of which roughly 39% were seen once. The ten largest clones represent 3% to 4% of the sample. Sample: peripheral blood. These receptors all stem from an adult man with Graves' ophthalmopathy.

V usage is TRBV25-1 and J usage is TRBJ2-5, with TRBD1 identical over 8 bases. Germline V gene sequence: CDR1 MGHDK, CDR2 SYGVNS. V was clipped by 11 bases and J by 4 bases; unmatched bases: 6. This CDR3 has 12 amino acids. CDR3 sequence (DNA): TGTGCCCGGACAGGGAAGGGAGAGACCCAGTACTTC. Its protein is CARTGKGETQYF.

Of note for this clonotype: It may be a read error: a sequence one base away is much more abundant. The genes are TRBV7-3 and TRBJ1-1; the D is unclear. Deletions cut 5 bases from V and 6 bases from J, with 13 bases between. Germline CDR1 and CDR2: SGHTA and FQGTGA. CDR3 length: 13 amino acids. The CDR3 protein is CASSKADYSEAFF. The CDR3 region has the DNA TGTGCCAGCAGCAAGGCAGATTACTCTGAAGCTTTCTTT.

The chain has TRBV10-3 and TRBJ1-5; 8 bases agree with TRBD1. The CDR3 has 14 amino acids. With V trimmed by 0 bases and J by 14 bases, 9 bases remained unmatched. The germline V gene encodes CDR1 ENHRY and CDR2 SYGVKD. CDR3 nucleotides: TGTGCCATCAGTGAGTCGGGGCAGGGGGCAGGCGAGCATTTT. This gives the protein CAISESGQGAGEHF.

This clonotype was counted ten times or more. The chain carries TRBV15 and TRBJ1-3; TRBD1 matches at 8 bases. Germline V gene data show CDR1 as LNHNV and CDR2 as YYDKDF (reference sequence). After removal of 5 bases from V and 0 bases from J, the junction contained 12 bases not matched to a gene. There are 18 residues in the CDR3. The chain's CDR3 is CATSCRDRIRRSGNTIYF. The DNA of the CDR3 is TGTGCCACCAGCTGTCGGGACAGGATTAGGCGCTCTGGAAACACCATATATTTT.

The CDR3 region is CASSATGRQSYEQYF. For the CDR3, the DNA is TGCGCCAGCAGCGCCACGGGACGGCAATCCTACGAGCAGTACTTC. The rearrangement links TRBV5-1 to TRBJ2-7, with D perhaps given as TRBD1 or TRBD2 (5 bases each). Germline V lookup: CDR1 SGHRS, CDR2 YFSETQ. The length of the CDR3 is 15 residues. Trimming removed 4 bases at V and 1 base at J, with 15 bases between.

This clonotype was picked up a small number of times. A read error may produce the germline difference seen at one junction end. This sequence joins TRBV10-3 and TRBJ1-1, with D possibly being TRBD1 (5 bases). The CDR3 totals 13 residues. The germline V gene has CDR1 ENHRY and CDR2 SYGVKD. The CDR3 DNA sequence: TGTGCCAGCAGTTTTTCAGGGTTAGCTGAAGCTTTCTTT. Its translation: CASSFSGLAEAFF.

The CDR3 DNA reads as TGTGCCATCCCTATGGGGGCCAACACTGAAGCTTTCTTT. This translates into CAIPMGANTEAFF. The chain employs TRBV2 and TRBJ1-1; tentatively, D is TRBD1 (6 bases). Germline V gene lookup returns CDR1 SNHLY and CDR2 FYNNEI. CDR3 size: 13 residues. V was shortened by 10 bases and J by 2 bases, with 14 bases between the two germline ends.

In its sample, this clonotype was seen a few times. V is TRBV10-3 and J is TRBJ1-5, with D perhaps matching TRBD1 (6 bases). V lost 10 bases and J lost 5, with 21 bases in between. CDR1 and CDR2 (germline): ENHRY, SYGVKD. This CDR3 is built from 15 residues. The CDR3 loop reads CASSKTGGRHQPQHF. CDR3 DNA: TGTGCCAGCTCCAAGACCGGGGGGCGGCATCAGCCCCAGCATTTT.

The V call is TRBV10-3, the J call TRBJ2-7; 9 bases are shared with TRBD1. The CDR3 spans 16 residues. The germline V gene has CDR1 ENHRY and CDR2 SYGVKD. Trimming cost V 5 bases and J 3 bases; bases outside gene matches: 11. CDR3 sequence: CAISYSTTGGFYEQYF. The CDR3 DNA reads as TGTGCCATCAGTTACTCGACAACAGGGGGCTTCTACGAGCAGTACTTC.

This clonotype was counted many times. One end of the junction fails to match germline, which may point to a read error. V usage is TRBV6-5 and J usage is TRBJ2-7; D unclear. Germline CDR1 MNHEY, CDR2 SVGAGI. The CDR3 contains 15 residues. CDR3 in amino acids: CASSYNEHFSHEQYF. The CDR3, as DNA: TGTGCCAGCAGTTACAATGAGCACTTCTCCCACGAGCAGTACTTC.

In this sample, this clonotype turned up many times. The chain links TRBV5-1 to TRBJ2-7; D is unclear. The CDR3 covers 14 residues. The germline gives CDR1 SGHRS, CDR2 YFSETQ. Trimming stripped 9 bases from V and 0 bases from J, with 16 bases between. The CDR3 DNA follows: TGCGCCATCACTGGGCCGTGGAGCTCCTACGAGCAGTACTTC. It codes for CAITGPWSSYEQYF. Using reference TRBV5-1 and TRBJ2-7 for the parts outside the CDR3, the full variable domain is KAGVTQTPRYLIKTRGQQVTLSCSPISGHRSVSWYQQTPGQGLQFLFEYFSETQRNKGNFPGRFSGRQFSNSRSEMNVSTLELGDSALYLCAITGPWSSYEQYFGPGTRLTVT.

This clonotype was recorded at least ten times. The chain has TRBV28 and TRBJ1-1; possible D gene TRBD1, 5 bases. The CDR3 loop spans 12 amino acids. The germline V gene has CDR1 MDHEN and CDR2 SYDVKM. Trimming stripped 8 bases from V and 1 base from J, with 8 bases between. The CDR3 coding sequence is TGTGCCAGCTGGACATCGAACACTGAAGCTTTCTTT. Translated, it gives CASWTSNTEAFF.

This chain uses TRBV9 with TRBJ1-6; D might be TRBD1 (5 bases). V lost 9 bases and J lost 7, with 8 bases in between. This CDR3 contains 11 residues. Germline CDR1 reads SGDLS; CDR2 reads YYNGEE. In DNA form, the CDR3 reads TGTGCCATCAACAGGAATTCACCCCTCCACTTT. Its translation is CAINRNSPLHF.

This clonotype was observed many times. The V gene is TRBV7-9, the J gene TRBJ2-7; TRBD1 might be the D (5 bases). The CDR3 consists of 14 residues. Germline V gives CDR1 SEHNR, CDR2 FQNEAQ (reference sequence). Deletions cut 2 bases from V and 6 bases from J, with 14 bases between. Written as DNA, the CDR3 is TGTGCCAGCAGCTTACAGGGTCTGGGAACCGAGCAGTACTTC. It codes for CASSLQGLGTEQYF.

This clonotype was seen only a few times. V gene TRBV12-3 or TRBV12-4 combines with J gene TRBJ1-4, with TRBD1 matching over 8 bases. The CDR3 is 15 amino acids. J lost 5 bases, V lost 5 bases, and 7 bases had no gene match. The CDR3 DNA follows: TGTGCCAGCAGTATAAACAGGGGGTCAAATGAAAAACTGTTTTTT. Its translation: CASSINRGSNEKLFF.

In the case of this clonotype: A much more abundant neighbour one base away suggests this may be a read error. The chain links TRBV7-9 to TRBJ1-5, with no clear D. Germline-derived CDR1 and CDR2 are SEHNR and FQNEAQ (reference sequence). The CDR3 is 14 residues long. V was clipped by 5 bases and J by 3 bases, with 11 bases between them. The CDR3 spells CASSQGQANQPQHF. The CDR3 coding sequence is TGTGCCAGCAGCCAAGGCCAGGCCAATCAGCCCCAGCATTTT.

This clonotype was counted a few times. CDR3 nucleotides: TGTGCCACCAGCAGATCGGGACAGGGGGCCTTCGGGGAGCTGTTTTTT. The encoded protein is CATSRSGQGAFGELFF. This chain connects TRBV15 to TRBJ2-2; 12 nucleotides agree with TRBD1. Per germline, CDR1 LNHNV and CDR2 YYDKDF (reference sequence). The CDR3 contains 16 residues. V shed 2 bases, J shed 7 bases, and the junction held 5 bases outside the gene matches.

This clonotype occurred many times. CDR3 loop: CASSLAGGTDSYEQYF. The CDR3 DNA follows: TGTGCCAGCAGCTTAGCAGGGGGGACCGACTCCTACGAGCAGTACTTC. The rearrangement joins TRBV11-2 to TRBJ2-7, with D tentatively TRBD1 (7 bases). Germline V gene lookup returns CDR1 SGHAT and CDR2 FQNNGV. CDR3 length: 16 residues. Trimming left V 1 base short and J 0 bases short, with 13 bases between.

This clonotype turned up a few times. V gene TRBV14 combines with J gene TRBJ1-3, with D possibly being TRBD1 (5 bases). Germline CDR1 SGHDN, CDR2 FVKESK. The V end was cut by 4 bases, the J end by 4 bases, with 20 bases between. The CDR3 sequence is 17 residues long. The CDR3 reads CASSPHLGVIQGNTIYF. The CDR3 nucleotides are TGTGCCAGCAGCCCTCATCTGGGGGTGATCCAGGGAAACACCATATATTTT.

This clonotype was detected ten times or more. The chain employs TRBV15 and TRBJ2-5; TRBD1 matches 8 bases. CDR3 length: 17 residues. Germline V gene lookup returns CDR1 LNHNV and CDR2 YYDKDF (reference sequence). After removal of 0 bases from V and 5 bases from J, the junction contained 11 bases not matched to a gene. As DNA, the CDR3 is TGTGCCACCAGCAGAGATCGGATTAGGACAGGGAGGGAGACCCAGTACTTC. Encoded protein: CATSRDRIRTGRETQYF.

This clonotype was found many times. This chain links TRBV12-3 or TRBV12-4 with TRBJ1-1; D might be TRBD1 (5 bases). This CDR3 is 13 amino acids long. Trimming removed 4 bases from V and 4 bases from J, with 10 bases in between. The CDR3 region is CASSSWGSTEAFF. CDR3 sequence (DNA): TGTGCCAGCAGTTCGTGGGGGAGCACTGAAGCTTTCTTT.

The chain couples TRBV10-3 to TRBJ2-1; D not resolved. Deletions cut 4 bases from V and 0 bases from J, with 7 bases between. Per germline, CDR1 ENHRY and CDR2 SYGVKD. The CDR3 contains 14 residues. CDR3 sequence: CAISVGSSYNEQFF. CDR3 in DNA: TGTGCCATCAGTGTAGGTTCCTCCTACAATGAGCAGTTCTTC.

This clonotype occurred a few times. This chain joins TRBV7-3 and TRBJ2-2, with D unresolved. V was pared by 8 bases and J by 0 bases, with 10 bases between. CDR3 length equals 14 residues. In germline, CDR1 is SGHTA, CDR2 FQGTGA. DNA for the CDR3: TGTGCCAGCCGGAGCTACGCGAACACCGGGGAGCTGTTTTTT. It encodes CASRSYANTGELFF.